The 21 T cell receptor beta chains listed next were all sequenced from one sample in a study of T-cell reconstitution after alpha-beta-depleted transplantation in children. TCRbeta library preparation incorporated unique molecular identifiers. One entry per CDR3 protein, called by TCRdb with MiXCR from the PCR reads. The sample lists about 500,000 distinct CDR3 sequences; about an eighth were seen once. This specimen was PBMCs, mostly from graft donor cells, taken 180 days after TCRalphabeta/CD19-depleted stem cell transplant. The receptors shown here come from a female patient under 10 years old who had a stem cell transplant for aplastic anemia, so the T cells may come from the graft donor.

The chain couples TRBV20-1 to TRBJ2-6; D ambiguous. The CDR3 runs to 15 residues. CDR1 is DFQATT, CDR2 SNEGSKA, per germline (reference sequence). Trimming removed 3 bases at V and 2 bases at J, with 11 bases between. CDR3 coding DNA: TGCAGTGCTAGTGTACGTGTTGCTGGGGCCAACGTCCTGACTTTC. As protein: CSASVRVAGANVLTF.

This clonotype turned up a few times. The chain links TRBV7-2 to TRBJ2-3; 10 bases map to TRBD2. The junction had 4 bases not matched to a gene; V was cut back by 2 bases and J by 5 bases. The length of the CDR3 is 15 residues. Germline V gene data show CDR1 as SGHTA and CDR2 as FQGNSA. CDR3 DNA: TGTGCCAGCAGCTTATTGGGACTAGCGAAAGATACGCAGTATTTT. It yields the protein CASSLLGLAKDTQYF.

The V and J genes are TRBV29-1 and TRBJ2-1, with TRBD2 matching over 7 bases. J gave up 6 bases and V 5 bases, and 16 bases lay outside the gene matches. CDR1 SQVTM and CDR2 ANQGSEA come from the germline V gene. The CDR3 is 16 residues long. The CDR3 loop reads CSVRKTSTHGFNEQFF. The DNA of the CDR3 is TGCAGCGTTCGTAAGACTAGCACCCATGGGTTCAATGAGCAGTTCTTC.

The gene calls are TRBV5-1 and TRBJ2-1; 12 bases fit TRBD2. V lost 5 bases and J lost 7; bases outside the gene matches: 4. CDR3 length: 14 residues. Germline-derived CDR1 and CDR2 are SGHRS and YFSETQ. DNA for the CDR3: TGCGCCAGCAGAACAGGGACTAGCGGGAATGAGCAGTTCTTC. It specifies CASRTGTSGNEQFF.

This clonotype was observed a few times. The chain employs TRBV7-3 and TRBJ2-2; TRBD2 matches 8 bases. CDR3 length: 17 amino acids. Germline trimming cut 1 base from V and 0 bases from J; bases unmatched to any gene: 4. The germline V gene encodes CDR1 SGHTA and CDR2 FQGTGA. The DNA of the CDR3 is TGTGCCAGCAGCTTAAGGGCTAGCGGGTCGAACACCGGGGAGCTGTTTTTT. Translated: CASSLRASGSNTGELFF.

This clonotype showed up just a few times. The V gene is TRBV10-3, the J gene TRBJ2-1; TRBD2 agrees at 7 bases. CDR3 length: 18 residues. Unmatched junction bases numbered 20, after V lost 5 bases and J lost 7 bases. Germline V gene lookup returns CDR1 ENHRY and CDR2 SYGVKD. CDR3 coding DNA: TGTGCCATCAGTCTAAAGAATCTAGCGGCCACGGGGAAAAATGAGCAGTTCTTC. Its translation: CAISLKNLAATGKNEQFF.

The CDR3 loop reads CASSYTGQQYF. The CDR3 nucleotides read TGTGCCAGCTCATATACGGGACAACAGTACTTC. The chain is built from TRBV18 and TRBJ2-5; TRBD1 is a possible D gene (6 bases). V lost 5 bases, J lost 11 bases, and 12 bases lay in between. Looked up from germline, CDR1 is KGHSH and CDR2 is LQKENI. This CDR3 is 11 amino acids long. Full variable domain (missing parts from reference TRBV18 and TRBJ2-5): NAGVMQNPRHLVRRRGQEARLRCSPMKGHSHVYWYRQLPEEGLKFMVYLQKENIIDESGMPKERFSAEFPKEGPSILRIQQVVRGDSAAYFCASSYTGQQYFGPGTRLLVL.

This clonotype has ten or more counts. J is TRBJ1-6 and V is TRBV28, with 7 bases aligning to TRBD1. There are 12 residues in the CDR3. V was pared by 5 bases and J by 14 bases, with 6 bases of the junction left unmatched. Germline V gene lookup returns CDR1 MDHEN and CDR2 SYDVKM. The CDR3, as DNA: TGTGCCAGCAGTAAGACAGGGTGGACCCTCCACTTT. Encoded protein: CASSKTGWTLHF. The full variable domain, in which reference TRBV28 and TRBJ1-6 provide the parts outside the CDR3, is DVKVTQSSRYLVKRTGEKVFLECVQDMDHENMFWYRQDPGLGLRLIYFSYDVKMKEKGDIPEGYSVSREKKERFSLILESASTNQTSMYLCASSKTGWTLHFGNGTRLTVT.

This clonotype was detected only a few times. The chain uses TRBV4-3 and TRBJ2-5, with TRBD1 as a possible D gene (6 bases). The CDR3 is made up of 15 amino acids. CDR1 is LGHNA and CDR2 is YSLEER in the germline V gene. The V end lost 5 bases, the J end lost 6 bases, and 19 bases lay between the germline ends. The CDR3 is CASSLSLQGWQTQYF. Written as DNA, the CDR3 is TGCGCCAGCAGCTTATCGCTACAGGGATGGCAGACCCAGTACTTC.

J is TRBJ1-1 and V is TRBV5-1; TRBD1 matches 11 bases. The V gene end was trimmed by 7 bases and the J gene end by 1 base; junction bases not matched to a gene: 0. Germline V gene data show CDR1 as SGHRS and CDR2 as YFSETQ. CDR3 size: 13 residues. The CDR3 sequence: CASGQGANTEAFF. DNA of the CDR3: TGCGCCAGCGGACAGGGGGCGAACACTGAAGCTTTCTTT.

The CDR3 bases are TGTGCCAGCAGTTTATTCAGGGGAGGAGAGACCCAGTACTTC. This codes for CASSLFRGGETQYF. This chain connects TRBV27 to TRBJ2-5; possibly TRBD1 or TRBD2 for D (6 bases each). Germline values: CDR1 MNHEY, CDR2 SMNVEV (reference sequence). CDR3 size: 14 residues. V lost 1 base, J lost 4 bases, and 10 bases lay in between.

This clonotype appeared a few times. V usage is TRBV7-9 and J usage is TRBJ2-7; D is possibly TRBD2 (6 bases). The CDR3 sequence is 17 residues long. V was cut by 0 bases and J by 6 bases, with 21 bases left in between. Germline V gene sequence: CDR1 SEHNR, CDR2 FQNEAQ (reference sequence). CDR3 protein: CASSLALSREIPSEQYF. CDR3 DNA: TGTGCCAGCAGCTTAGCCCTATCTCGGGAGATACCAAGCGAGCAGTACTTC.

This clonotype was recorded a few times. The rearrangement joins TRBV4-1 to TRBJ2-3; the match to TRBD2 covers 14 bases. With 3 bases clipped from V and 6 bases from J, the junction kept 8 bases outside the gene matches. Germline CDR1 is MGHRA and CDR2 is YSYEKL. The CDR3 runs 17 residues. The CDR3 sequence: CASSQGRLAGGPDTQYF. In DNA form, the CDR3 reads TGCGCCAGCAGCCAGGGCCGACTAGCGGGAGGGCCGGATACGCAGTATTTT.

This clonotype was counted a few times. CDR3 in DNA: TGTGCCAGCAGCCCCCTTAGCGGGAGCCTCTCCTACGAGCAGTACTTC. Translation: CASSPLSGSLSYEQYF. The chain couples TRBV7-8 to TRBJ2-7, with TRBD2 matching over 9 bases. Germline V CDR1 and CDR2: SGHVS, FQNEAQ. CDR3 length: 16 amino acids. The V segment lost 5 bases and the J segment 0 bases; nucleotides outside the gene matches: 8.

This clonotype showed up just a few times. This sequence joins TRBV28 and TRBJ1-6; D uncertain. From germline, CDR1 is MDHEN and CDR2 SYDVKM. V gave up 8 bases and J gave up 7 bases, with 15 bases separating them. The CDR3 has 14 amino acids. CDR3 in amino acids: CASQNGPGNSPLHF. Written as DNA, the CDR3 is TGTGCCAGCCAGAACGGGCCGGGGAATTCACCCCTCCACTTT.

The V and J genes are TRBV20-1 and TRBJ2-7, with D uncertain. The CDR3 spans 13 residues. V was cut by 2 bases and J by 4 bases, with 12 bases left in between. From germline, CDR1 is DFQATT and CDR2 SNEGSKA (reference sequence). The CDR3 region is CSARPLVGYEQYV. CDR3 bases: TGCAGTGCTAGACCCCTGGTGGGATACGAGCAGTACGTC.

On this clonotype: The germline gene is not matched at one end of the junction; a read error may be the cause. CDR3 DNA sequence: TGTGCCAGTGAGGGGTATAGCCATCAGCCCCAGCATTTT. Its protein product is CASEGYSHQPQHF. The rearrangement uses TRBV28 and TRBJ1-5; D perhaps matches TRBD1 (5 bases). The V gene's germline CDR1 is MDHEN and CDR2 SYDVKM. This CDR3 is 13 amino acids long.

This clonotype was detected only a few times. The rearrangement joins TRBV6-2 or TRBV6-3 to TRBJ2-3, with 8 nucleotides matching TRBD1. The V gene end was trimmed by 2 bases and the J gene end by 2 bases; junction bases not matched to a gene: 21. The germline CDR1 and CDR2 sequences are MNHEY and SVGEGT. The CDR3 is 21 residues long. This CDR3 reads CASSYRALDRGHPPPTDTQYF. CDR3 coding DNA: TGTGCCAGCAGTTACCGGGCCCTCGACAGGGGCCATCCCCCCCCCACAGATACGCAGTATTTT.

In this sample, this clonotype turned up a few times. The chain combines TRBV19 with TRBJ2-3; 7 nucleotides line up with TRBD1. V lost 1 base, J lost 6 bases, and 7 bases stayed unmatched. The germline gives CDR1 LNHDA, CDR2 SQIVND (reference sequence). The CDR3 runs to 15 residues. CDR3 in DNA: TGTGCCAGTAGTATAGGAGGGGGCGCGGTGGATACGCAGTATTTT. As protein: CASSIGGGAVDTQYF.

This clonotype turned up a few times. The chain joins TRBV4-1 to TRBJ1-6; D gene unclear. The germline V gene encodes CDR1 MGHRA and CDR2 YSYEKL. V lost 0 bases to trimming and J lost 10 bases, with 13 bases between them. The CDR3 has 15 residues. CDR3 sequence reads: CASSQDQASRSPLHF. CDR3 sequence (DNA): TGCGCCAGCAGCCAAGATCAAGCTTCGAGATCACCCCTCCACTTT.

The J gene is TRBJ2-1, the V gene TRBV6-2 or TRBV6-3; D is uncertain. CDR1 MNHEY and CDR2 SVGEGT come from the germline V gene. The CDR3 covers 13 residues. The V end was cut by 2 bases, the J end by 8 bases, with 10 bases between. CDR3 sequence reads: CASSYRGVYEQFF. The CDR3 nucleotides read TGTGCCAGCAGTTACCGTGGGGTGTATGAGCAGTTCTTC.